This T cell receptor beta chain was observed in a study of T cell changes during pregnancy in multiple sclerosis. The table came from immunoSEQ multiplex PCR; TCRdb's copy has only in-frame clones and leaves some out. The sample contains roughly 69,000 clones, roughly 94% of which appear only once. V was trimmed by 6 bases and J by 0 bases, leaving 12 bases between them. Germline assignment: CDR1 SEHNR and CDR2 FQNEAQ (reference sequence). There are 14 residues in the CDR3. This receptor was identified in a female donor with multiple sclerosis, enrolled in a pregnancy study. The source material was peripheral blood, sampled after pregnancy. The J gene is TRBJ2-7, the V gene TRBV7-9; the D gene is possibly TRBD2 (6 bases). In nucleotides, the CDR3 is TGTGCCAGCAGATCGGGACTCAGCTCCTACGAGCAGTACTTC. Translated, it gives CASRSGLSSYEQYF.